The rows below give T cell receptor beta chains drawn from one sample of a study of shared clonotypes between healthy human individuals. Using immunoSEQ multiplex PCR, the repertoire was profiled, and TCRdb retains in-frame clones only, with some absent. The sample lists under 1,900,000 clones, around 98.5% occurring once. Sequences were obtained from naive CD4+ T cells sorted from blood. These TCRs come from a man younger than 45 in good health. CDR3s include the opening cysteine and the closing phenylalanine or tryptophan.

v_call,j_call,cdr3_aa
TRBV18,TRBJ2-1,CASSPPSGTSNEQFF
TRBV6-5,TRBJ1-2,CASSYAGSGYTF
TRBV7-2,TRBJ1-2,CASSSQLYGYTF
TRBV5-4,TRBJ2-5,CASAGSQETQYF
TRBV29-1,TRBJ2-7,CSAGRDSYEQYF
TRBV18,TRBJ1-2,CASSPGAAANYGYTF
TRBV29-1,TRBJ2-3,CSVDTATDTQYF
TRBV7-2,TRBJ2-7,CASSLRIAGVRGNEQYF
TRBV6-1,TRBJ2-7,CASSEMRGEQYF
TRBV5-1,TRBJ2-3,CASSPASGTHTDTQYF
TRBV2,TRBJ1-1,CANIPVGRANTEAFF
TRBV7-2,TRBJ2-7,CASSLSDRSYEQYF
TRBV15,TRBJ1-5,CATSRDGLGEPQHF
TRBV2,TRBJ2-6,CASSTGLGRRANVLTF
TRBV7-8,TRBJ1-5,CASTFSTGRDQPQHF
TRBV30,TRBJ2-7,CASLQGSYEQYF
TRBV5-4,TRBJ1-1,CASSFPLGPNTEAFF
TRBV2,TRBJ1-5,CASSGTGDQPQHF
TRBV18,TRBJ1-1,CASSPPIKARSTAFF
TRBV18,TRBJ1-2,CASSPNPGPLDYGYTF
TRBV5-5,TRBJ2-6,CASSGEGGVPGANVLTF
TRBV4-3,TRBJ2-5,CASSQGMETQYF
TRBV18,TRBJ2-1,CASSAGQGYNEQFF
TRBV28,TRBJ2-7,CASVVLCEQYF